This T cell receptor beta chain was sequenced in a study of shared clonotypes between healthy human individuals. This clone was seen a single time. Its antigen remains unidentified. Across several immunoSEQ plates, the genomic DNA of each subset was split evenly. When replicate PCRs were run on sorted subsets, they used about 200 ng DNA, 28,000 or so T cell genomes. In the authors' methods: ImmunoSEQ only sent back junction sequences with no quality scores, so filtering was done differently. Using immunoSEQ multiplex PCR, the repertoire was profiled, and TCRdb retains in-frame clones only, with some absent. V and J calls and clone size are given by that table; D and trimming were obtained from the DNA. The sample has some 1.5 million clones; roughly 97% are singletons. The study, taken as a whole, reports: Shared clonotypes: approximately 4.5% naive CD4, around 3.4% naive CD8, 2.3% memory CD4, under 0.45% memory CD8.

The clonotype comes from a man aged 30-40 years in good health. The sequenced sample consisted of naive CD4+ T cells sorted from blood. Documented subset: CD45RA+ positively selected.

CDR3 DNA: TGTGCCAGCAGTGACGTGTTGGGCACAGATACGCAGTATTTT. Translated: CASSDVLGTDTQYF. This chain connects TRBV6-1 to TRBJ2-3, with D unresolved. CDR1 and CDR2 (germline): MNHNS, SASEGT. Trimming stripped 3 bases from V and 1 base from J, with 8 bases between. The CDR3 totals 14 residues.